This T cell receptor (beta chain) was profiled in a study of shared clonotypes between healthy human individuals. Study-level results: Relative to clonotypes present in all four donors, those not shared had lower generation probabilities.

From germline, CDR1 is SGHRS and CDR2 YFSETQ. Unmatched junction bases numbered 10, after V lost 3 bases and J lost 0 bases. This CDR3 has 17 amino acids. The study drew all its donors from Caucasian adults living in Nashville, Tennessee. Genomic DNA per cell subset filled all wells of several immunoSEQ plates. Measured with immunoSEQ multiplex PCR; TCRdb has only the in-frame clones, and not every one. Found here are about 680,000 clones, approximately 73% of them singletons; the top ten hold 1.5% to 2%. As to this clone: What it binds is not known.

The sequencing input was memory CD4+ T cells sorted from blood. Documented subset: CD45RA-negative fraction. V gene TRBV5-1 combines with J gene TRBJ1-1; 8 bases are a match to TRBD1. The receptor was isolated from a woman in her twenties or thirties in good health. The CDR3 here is CASSSRLGQDVNTEAFF. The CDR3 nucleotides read TGCGCCAGCAGCTCCAGGTTGGGACAGGATGTGAACACTGAAGCTTTCTTT.